What follows are 13 T cell receptor beta chains derived from one specimen sequenced in a study of blood T cell repertoires in COVID-19. Generated by immunoSEQ multiplex PCR, the TCRdb table keeps only in-frame clones and is missing some. The data show a few hundred thousand clones, 65% to 90% seen once. The sequenced sample was peripheral blood. The receptors originated from a human donor in a cohort sampled during active COVID-19.

The chain couples TRBV7-8 to TRBJ1-2; 12 nucleotides line up with TRBD1. Germline CDR1 SGHVS, CDR2 FQNEAQ. The V and J ends lost 5 bases and 6 bases, in that order; junction bases with no gene match: 10. CDR3 length equals 16 residues. The CDR3 DNA is TGTGCCAGCAGCAAGCATTCGGGACAGGGGGCTCATGGCTACACCTTC. It is translated as CASSKHSGQGAHGYTF.

The CDR3 region is CASRKTGKNTEAFF. DNA for the CDR3: TGTGCCAGCAGGAAGACAGGAAAAAACACTGAAGCTTTCTTT. The chain couples TRBV25-1 to TRBJ1-1; possible D gene TRBD1, 6 bases. V lost 6 bases and J 2 bases, leaving 13 bases between the germline ends. Germline CDR1 MGHDK, CDR2 SYGVNS. This CDR3 region has 14 residues.

This chain connects TRBV2 to TRBJ2-6, with D perhaps TRBD1 (5 bases). CDR1 and CDR2 (germline): SNHLY, FYNNEI. This CDR3 contains 15 residues. Trimming cost V 7 bases and J 0 bases, with 10 bases left between them. This CDR3 is CASTPGYSGANVLTF. The CDR3 DNA reads as TGTGCCAGCACCCCAGGGTACTCTGGGGCCAACGTCCTGACTTTC.

This clone came up a few times. CDR3 sequence (DNA): TGTGCCAGCAGACAGGGGAACGGGGGGACCCAGTACTTC. Translating gives CASRQGNGGTQYF. The chain uses TRBV19 and TRBJ2-5; TRBD1 agrees at 8 bases. Per germline, CDR1 LNHDA and CDR2 SQIVND (reference sequence). Trimming at V came to 9 bases and at J to 7 bases, leaving 10 bases not matched to a gene. The CDR3 extends over 13 amino acids. The full variable domain, with the rest looked up from reference TRBV19 and TRBJ2-5, is DGGITQSPKYLFRKEGQNVTLSCEQNLNHDAMYWYRQDPGQGLRLIYYSQIVNDFQKGDIAEGYSVSREKKESFPLTVTSAQKNPTAFYLCASRQGNGGTQYFGPGTRLLVL.

This sequence joins TRBV4-1 and TRBJ2-2; the match to TRBD1 covers 7 bases. The CDR3 sequence is 15 residues long. The germline V gene encodes CDR1 MGHRA and CDR2 YSYEKL. J gave up 6 bases and V 4 bases, and 8 bases lay outside the gene matches. The CDR3 DNA reads as TGCGCCAGCAGCCGTCCAGGGGGAGTCCCCGGGGAGCTGTTTTTT. Amino acid sequence: CASSRPGGVPGELFF.

The CDR3 sequence is CASSSRLAGGDEQFF. The CDR3 DNA reads TGTGCCAGCAGTTCCCGACTAGCGGGGGGTGATGAGCAGTTCTTC. The J gene is TRBJ2-1, the V gene TRBV27, with 13 positions matching TRBD2. This CDR3 has 15 residues. Germline V gene data show CDR1 as MNHEY and CDR2 as SMNVEV (reference sequence). With V trimmed by 4 bases and J by 8 bases, 5 bases remained unmatched.

In this sample, this clone turned up once. V usage is TRBV11-2 and J usage is TRBJ2-2; TRBD1 agrees at 7 bases. With 2 bases clipped from V and 10 bases from J, the junction kept 10 bases outside the gene matches. In germline, CDR1 is SGHAT, CDR2 FQNNGV. CDR3 length: 15 residues. In DNA, the CDR3 is TGTGCCAGCAGCTTACATCAACAGGGGAACGCGGAGCTGTTTTTT. This sequence encodes CASSLHQQGNAELFF.

The genes are TRBV7-9 and TRBJ1-3, with D possibly being TRBD1 (5 bases). The germline V gene has CDR1 SEHNR and CDR2 FQNEAQ (reference sequence). The CDR3 runs to 15 residues. The V end lost 3 bases, the J end lost 0 bases, and 9 bases lay between the germline ends. CDR3 in amino acids: CASSFSGISGNTIYF. The CDR3 DNA reads TGTGCCAGCAGCTTTTCAGGGATCTCTGGAAACACCATATATTTT.

The rearrangement joins TRBV7-6 to TRBJ2-5; 8 positions match TRBD1. Germline CDR1 is SGHVS and CDR2 is FNYEAQ. Germline trimming cut 5 bases from V and 7 bases from J; bases unmatched to any gene: 12. The CDR3 loop spans 15 amino acids. As DNA, the CDR3 is TGTGCCAGCAGCCCGAGGACAGGGTCAGGCGGGACCCAGTACTTC. Protein sequence: CASSPRTGSGGTQYF.

The chain links TRBV6-5 to TRBJ1-5; D might be TRBD1 (6 bases). Trimming removed 8 bases from V and 6 bases from J, with 14 bases in between. The germline CDR1 and CDR2 sequences are MNHEY and SVGAGI. This CDR3 has 13 residues. CDR3 DNA sequence: TGTGCCAGCCTTCCAGGGGTTGGTCAGCCCCAGCATTTT. Its protein is CASLPGVGQPQHF.

This rearrangement joins TRBV11-2 to TRBJ1-5; no definite D call. This CDR3 contains 13 residues. Germline lookup yields CDR1 SGHAT and CDR2 FQNNGV. V was cut by 2 bases and J by 8 bases, with 10 bases left in between. CDR3 nucleotides: TGTGCCAGCAGCTTAAGCGGGCAAGAGCCCCAGCATTTT. Translation: CASSLSGQEPQHF. Supplemented by reference TRBV11-2 and TRBJ1-5, the full variable domain reads EAGVAQSPRYKIIEKRQSVAFWCNPISGHATLYWYQQILGQGPKLLIQFQNNGVVDDSQLPKDRFSAERLKGVDSTLKIQPAKLEDSAVYLCASSLSGQEPQHFGDGTRLSIL.

In regard to this clone: Other DNA sequences in the sample encode the same CDR3. V gene TRBV27 combines with J gene TRBJ1-1; D possibly corresponds to TRBD1 (6 bases). Trimming removed 5 bases at V and 5 bases at J, with 9 bases between. Germline lookup yields CDR1 MNHEY and CDR2 SMNVEV (reference sequence). The CDR3 covers 12 residues. The CDR3 bases are TGTGCCAGCAGTCTAACAGGGACTGAAGCTTTCTTT. This sequence encodes CASSLTGTEAFF.

This chain connects TRBV19 to TRBJ2-2, with TRBD1 matching over 8 bases. Germline CDR1 and CDR2: LNHDA and SQIVND (reference sequence). V lost 6 bases and J lost 0; bases outside the gene matches: 3. The CDR3 totals 15 residues. As DNA, the CDR3 is TGTGCCAGTAGGAGGACAGGGACGAACACCGGGGAGCTGTTTTTT. This gives the protein CASRRTGTNTGELFF.